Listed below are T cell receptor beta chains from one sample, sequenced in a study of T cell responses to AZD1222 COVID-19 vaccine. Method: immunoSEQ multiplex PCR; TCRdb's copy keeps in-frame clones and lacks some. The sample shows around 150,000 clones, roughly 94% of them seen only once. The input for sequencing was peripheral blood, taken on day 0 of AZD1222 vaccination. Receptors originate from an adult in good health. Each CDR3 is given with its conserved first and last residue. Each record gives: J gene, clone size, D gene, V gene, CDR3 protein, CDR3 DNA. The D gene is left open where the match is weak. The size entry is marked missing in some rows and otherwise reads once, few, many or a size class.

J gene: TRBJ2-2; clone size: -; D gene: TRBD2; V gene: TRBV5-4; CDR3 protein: CASSFSGSGNTGELFF; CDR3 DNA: TGTGCCAGCAGCTTTAGCGGGAGCGGGAACACCGGGGAGCTGTTTTTT
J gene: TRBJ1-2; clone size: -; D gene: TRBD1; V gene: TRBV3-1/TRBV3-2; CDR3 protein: CASSQGAGGIFWYGYTF; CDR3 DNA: TGTGCCAGCAGCCAGGGGGCAGGGGGCATTTTCTGGTATGGCTACACCTTC
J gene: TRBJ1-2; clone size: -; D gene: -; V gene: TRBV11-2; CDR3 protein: CASSLGQFSAGYTF; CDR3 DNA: TGTGCCAGCAGCTTAGGGCAGTTCTCGGCGGGCTACACCTTC
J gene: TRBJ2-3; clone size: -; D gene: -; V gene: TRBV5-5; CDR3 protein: CASSLGISNRATDTQYF; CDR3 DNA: TGTGCCAGCAGCTTGGGTATCAGTAATAGGGCCACAGATACGCAGTATTTT
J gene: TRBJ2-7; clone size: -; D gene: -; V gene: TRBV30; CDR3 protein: CAWSSASEQYF; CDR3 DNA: TGTGCCTGGAGCTCAGCCTCCGAGCAGTACTTC
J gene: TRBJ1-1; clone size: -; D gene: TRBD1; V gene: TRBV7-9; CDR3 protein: CASSLSQGTAEAFF; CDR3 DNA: TGTGCCAGCAGCCTATCACAGGGGACAGCTGAAGCTTTCTTT
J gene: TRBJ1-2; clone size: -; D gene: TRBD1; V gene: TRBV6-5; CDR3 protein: CASSNLGQGLYGYTF; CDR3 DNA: TGTGCCAGCAGTAATCTCGGACAGGGATTATATGGCTACACCTTC
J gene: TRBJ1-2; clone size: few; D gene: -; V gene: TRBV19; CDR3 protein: CASSKPQEIFYGYTF; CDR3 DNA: TGTGCCAGTAGTAAACCACAGGAAATTTTCTATGGCTACACCTTC
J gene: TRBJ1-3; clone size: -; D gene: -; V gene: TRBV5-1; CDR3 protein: CASSLSSGNTIYF; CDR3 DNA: TGCGCCAGCAGCTTAAGCTCTGGAAACACCATATATTTT
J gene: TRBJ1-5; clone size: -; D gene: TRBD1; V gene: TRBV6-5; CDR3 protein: CASKGMAGGDQPQHF; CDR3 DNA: TGTGCCAGCAAGGGGATGGCAGGGGGGGACCAGCCCCAGCATTTT
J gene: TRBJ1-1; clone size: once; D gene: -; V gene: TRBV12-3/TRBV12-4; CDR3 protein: CASSSGRGTEAFF; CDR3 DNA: TGTGCCAGCAGTTCAGGGAGGGGAACTGAAGCTTTCTTT
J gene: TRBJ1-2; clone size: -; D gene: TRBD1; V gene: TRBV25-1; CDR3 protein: CASRAFGTGGYGYTF; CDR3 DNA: TGTGCCAGCAGAGCATTTGGGACAGGAGGATATGGCTACACCTTC
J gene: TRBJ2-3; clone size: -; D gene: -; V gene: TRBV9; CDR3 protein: CASSVGGTDTQYF; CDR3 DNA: TGTGCCAGCAGCGTGGGCGGCACAGATACGCAGTATTTT
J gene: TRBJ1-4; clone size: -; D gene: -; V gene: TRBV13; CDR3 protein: CASSTRDIDREKLFF; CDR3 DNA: TGTGCCAGCAGCACCCGGGACATTGATCGCGAAAAACTGTTTTTT
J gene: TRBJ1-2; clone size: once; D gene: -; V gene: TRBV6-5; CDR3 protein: CASSYSTGAMKGYTF; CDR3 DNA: TGTGCCAGCAGTTACTCGACGGGGGCTATGAAGGGCTACACCTTC
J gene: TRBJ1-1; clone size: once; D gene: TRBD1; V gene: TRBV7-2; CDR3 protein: CASSPPGTGNTEAFF; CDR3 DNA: TGTGCCAGCAGCCCCCCCGGGACAGGGAACACTGAAGCTTTCTTT
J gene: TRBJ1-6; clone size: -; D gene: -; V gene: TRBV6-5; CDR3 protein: CASSYTAVNSPLHF; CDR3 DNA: TGTGCCAGCAGTTACACGGCAGTAAATTCACCCCTCCACTTT
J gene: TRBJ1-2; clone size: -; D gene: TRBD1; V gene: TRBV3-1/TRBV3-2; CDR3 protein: CASSRDRGQVLRAGYTF; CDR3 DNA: TGTGCCAGCAGCCGAGACAGGGGGCAGGTTTTGAGGGCTGGCTACACCTTC
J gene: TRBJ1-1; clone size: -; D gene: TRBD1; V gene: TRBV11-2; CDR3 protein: CASSFDRDPTEAFF; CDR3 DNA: TGTGCCAGCAGCTTCGACAGGGACCCAACTGAAGCTTTCTTT
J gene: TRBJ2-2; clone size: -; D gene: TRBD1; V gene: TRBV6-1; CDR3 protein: CASSEVNRGRSELFF; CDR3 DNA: TGTGCCAGCAGTGAAGTTAACAGGGGGCGATCGGAGCTGTTTTTT